What follows are 8 T cell receptor beta chains derived from one specimen sequenced in a study of T cells expressing NK-cell markers. TCRdb reprocessed the 5' RACE reads and stores each CDR3 protein as one record, lacking DNA. This sample's clone table lists 140,000 or so distinct CDR3 sequences. Sequences were obtained from blood T cells: a sorted CD56 or NKG2C T cell subset, CD4+ or CD8+ T cells, or bulk PBMC T cells (not recorded which). Every receptor here comes from a man younger than 30 in good health.

The CDR3 reads CASSEWTGESSYNEQFF. V usage is TRBV2 and J usage is TRBJ2-1; the D call from TCRdb, TRBD1, cannot be confirmed without DNA. CDR1 and CDR2 from the germline V gene are SNHLY and FYNNEI. This CDR3 is 17 amino acids long.

The chain joins TRBV7-9 to TRBJ2-3; absent DNA, TCRdb's TRBD1 call cannot be checked. CDR3 length: 16 amino acids. From germline, CDR1 is SEHNR and CDR2 FQNEAQ (reference sequence). The CDR3 spells CASSPQDTSGPDTQYF.

The V call is TRBV7-9, the J call TRBJ2-5; TCRdb reports TRBD1, a call that lacks DNA to check it against. Germline V lookup: CDR1 SEHNR, CDR2 FQNEAQ (reference sequence). The CDR3 runs 16 residues. The CDR3 region is CASSNDGGEDQETQYF.

This chain links TRBV5-5 with TRBJ2-3; TCRdb's assignment of TRBD1 cannot be checked, as there is no DNA. CDR3 size: 15 residues. CDR1 and CDR2 from the germline V gene are SGHKS and YYEKEE (reference sequence). The CDR3 sequence: CASSLGQGPTDTQYF.

CDR3 sequence reads: CASSYSPGVSYNEQFF. This chain links TRBV6-5 with TRBJ2-1; TCRdb proposes TRBD1, but this gene call is untestable without DNA. The CDR3 length is 16 residues. CDR1 is MNHEY, CDR2 SVGAGI, per germline.

The chain links TRBV7-2 to TRBJ2-1; the D gene TCRdb calls, TRBD2, cannot be checked with no DNA. In germline, CDR1 is SGHTA, CDR2 FQGNSA. CDR3 length equals 15 residues. The CDR3: CASRVDVAGGWEQFF.

The chain employs TRBV3-1 and TRBJ2-1; TCRdb proposes TRBD1, but this gene call is untestable without DNA. This CDR3 is 15 amino acids long. The germline CDR1 and CDR2 sequences are LGHDT and YNNKEL (reference sequence). Here the CDR3 reads CASSFKTDPYNEQFF.

The genes are TRBV4-1 and TRBJ2-3; the TCRdb call, TRBD1, lacks DNA for checking. The germline CDR1 and CDR2 sequences are MGHRA and YSYEKL. This CDR3 region has 18 residues. This chain's CDR3 is CASSQIHRGGEGTDTQYF.